This TCR beta chain was retrieved from a study of CD4 T cells in relation to SARS-CoV-2 and coronaviruses. The overall study: TCR beta CDR3s were sequenced after approximately ten-day antigen culture of PBMCs. The negative reference was HIV-1 Nef peptide pool or peptide-free culture.

CDR1 SGHNT and CDR2 YYREEE come from the germline V gene (reference sequence). V lost 0 bases and J lost 4, with 7 bases in between. CDR3 length: 14 residues. This clone was picked up one time. Its antigen remains unknown. Generated by immunoSEQ multiplex PCR, the TCRdb table keeps only in-frame clones and is missing some. The sample lists about 28,000 clones; over 75% were seen once. The unexposed donors gave CD4+ T cells in about 2011-2019, prior to COVID-19. Isolation of CD4+ T cells took place after less than 11 days in culture. Cells permitting, SARS-CoV-2 S/N and four cold-coronavirus spikes were tested on unexposed-donor CD4+ T cells. Cultures held two million PBMCs per well with about 10 IU/ml IL-2.

The TCR sequence derives from a human donor in good health. Sequencing was performed on CD4+ T cells from PBMCs, cultured in vitro. The gene calls are TRBV5-4 and TRBJ2-2; no reliable D call. CDR3 nucleotide sequence: TGTGCCAGCAGCTTGGAAACCGCCACCGGGGAGCTGTTTTTT. It is translated as CASSLETATGELFF.